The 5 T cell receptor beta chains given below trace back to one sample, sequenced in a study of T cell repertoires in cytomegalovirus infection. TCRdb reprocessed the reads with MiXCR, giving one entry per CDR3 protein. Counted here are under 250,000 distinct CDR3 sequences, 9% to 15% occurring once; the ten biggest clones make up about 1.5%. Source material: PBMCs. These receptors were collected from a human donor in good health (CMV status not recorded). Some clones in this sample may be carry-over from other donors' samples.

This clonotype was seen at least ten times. Here the CDR3 DNA reads TGTGCCAGCAGCCACGGGACTAGCGGGGGGCCCGGGGAGCTGTTTTTT. Translation gives CASSHGTSGGPGELFF. The genes are TRBV7-7 and TRBJ2-2; the match to TRBD2 covers 15 bases. The junction had 4 bases not matched to a gene; V was cut back by 5 bases and J by 6 bases. Germline V CDR1 and CDR2: SSHAT, FNYEAQ (reference sequence). This CDR3 has 16 residues.

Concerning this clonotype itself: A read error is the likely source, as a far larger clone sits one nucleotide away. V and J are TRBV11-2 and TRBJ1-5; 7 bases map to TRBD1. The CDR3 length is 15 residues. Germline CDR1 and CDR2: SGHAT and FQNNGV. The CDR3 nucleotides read TGTGCCAGCAGCTTAGGACAGGGCCCCAATCGGCCCCAGCATTTT. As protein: CASSLGQGPNRPQHF.

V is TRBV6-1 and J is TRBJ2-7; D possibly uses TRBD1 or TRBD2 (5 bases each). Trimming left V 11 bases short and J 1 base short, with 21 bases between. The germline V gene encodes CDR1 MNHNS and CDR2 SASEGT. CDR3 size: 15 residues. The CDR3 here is CAVRALGTGSYEQYF. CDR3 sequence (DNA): TGTGCCGTCAGGGCCTTAGGGACGGGGTCCTACGAGCAGTACTTC.

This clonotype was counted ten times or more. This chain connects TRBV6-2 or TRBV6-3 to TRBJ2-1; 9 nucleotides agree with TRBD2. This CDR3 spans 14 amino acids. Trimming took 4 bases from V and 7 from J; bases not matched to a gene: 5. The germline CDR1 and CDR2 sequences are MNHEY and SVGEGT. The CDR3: CASSSREGRNEQFF. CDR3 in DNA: TGTGCCAGCAGTTCGCGGGAGGGCCGGAATGAGCAGTTCTTC.

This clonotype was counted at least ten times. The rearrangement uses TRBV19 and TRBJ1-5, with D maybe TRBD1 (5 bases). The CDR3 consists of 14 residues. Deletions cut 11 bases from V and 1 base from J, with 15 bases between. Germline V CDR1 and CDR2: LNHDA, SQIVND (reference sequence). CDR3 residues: CAAKTRGSNQPQHF. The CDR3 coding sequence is TGTGCCGCGAAGACAAGGGGAAGCAATCAGCCCCAGCATTTT.